This T cell receptor (beta chain) comes out of a study of blood T cell repertoires in COVID-19. This clone was picked up one time. In the original workflow: Amplification with reference gene primers provided the estimates of nucleated cell counts. Data came from immunoSEQ multiplex PCR; TCRdb stores just in-frame clones and leaves some out. V and J calls plus clone size are reproduced from that table; the DNA served to infer D and trimming. The sample records fewer than 200,000 clones, almost 85% being singletons. The V gene end was trimmed by 4 bases and the J gene end by 4 bases; junction bases not matched to a gene: 11. Germline V CDR1 and CDR2: SGDLS, YYNGEE. The length of the CDR3 is 16 residues.

Sequencing was carried out using peripheral blood. The chain couples TRBV9 to TRBJ2-5; 9 bases match TRBD1. This clonotype was obtained from a woman at least 80 years old with COVID-19, enrolled during active disease. CDR3 sequence: CASSSLTGTGIETQYF. The CDR3 DNA sequence: TGTGCCAGCAGCTCACTGACCGGGACAGGGATAGAGACCCAGTACTTC.